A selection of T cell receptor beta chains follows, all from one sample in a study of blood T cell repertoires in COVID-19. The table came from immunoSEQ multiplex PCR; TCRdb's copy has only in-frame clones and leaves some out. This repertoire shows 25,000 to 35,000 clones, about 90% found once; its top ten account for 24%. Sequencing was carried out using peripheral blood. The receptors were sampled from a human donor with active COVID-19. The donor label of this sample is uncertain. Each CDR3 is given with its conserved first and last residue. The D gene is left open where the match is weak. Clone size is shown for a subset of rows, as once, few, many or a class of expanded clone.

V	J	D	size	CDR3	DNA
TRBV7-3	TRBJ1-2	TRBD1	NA	CASSFDRGSGYTF	TGTGCCAGCAGCTTTGACAGGGGTTCTGGCTACACCTTC
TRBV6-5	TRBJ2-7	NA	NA	CASRGAGSYEQYF	TGTGCCAGCCGGGGGGCAGGATCCTACGAGCAGTACTTC
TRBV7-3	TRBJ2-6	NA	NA	CASSLIIGGDSGANVLTF	TGTGCCAGCAGCCTTATTATCGGCGGGGACTCTGGGGCCAACGTCCTGACTTTC
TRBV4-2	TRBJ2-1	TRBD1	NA	CASSKGQGAYNEQFF	TGTGCCAGCAGCAAGGGACAGGGTGCTTACAATGAGCAGTTCTTC
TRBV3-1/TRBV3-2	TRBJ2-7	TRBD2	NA	CASTLLDSGGHEQYF	TGTGCCAGCACCCTTCTTGACAGCGGGGGCCACGAGCAGTACTTC
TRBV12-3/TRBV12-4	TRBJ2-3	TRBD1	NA	CASRTTGADTQYF	TGTGCCAGCAGAACCACAGGGGCAGATACGCAGTATTTT
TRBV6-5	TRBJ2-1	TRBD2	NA	CASSRLAGDYNEQFF	TGTGCCAGCAGTCGACTAGCGGGGGACTACAATGAGCAGTTCTTC
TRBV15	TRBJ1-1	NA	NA	CATSRDPPGSWNTEAFF	TGTGCCACCAGCAGAGATCCGCCAGGCTCTTGGAACACTGAAGCTTTCTTT
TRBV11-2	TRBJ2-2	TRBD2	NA	CASSSLSGRRTGELFF	TGTGCCAGCAGCTCGCTTAGCGGGAGGCGCACCGGGGAGCTGTTTTTT
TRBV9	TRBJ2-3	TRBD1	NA	CASSVTGLADTQYF	TGTGCCAGCAGCGTGACAGGGTTAGCAGATACGCAGTATTTT
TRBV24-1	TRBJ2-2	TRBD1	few	CATSETPGQGRKGYTGELFF	TGTGCCACCAGTGAAACTCCCGGACAGGGCCGGAAAGGTTACACCGGGGAGCTGTTTTTT
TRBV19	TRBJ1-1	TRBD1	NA	CAGPWPGQGSTEAFF	TGTGCCGGACCATGGCCAGGACAGGGGTCCACTGAAGCTTTCTTT
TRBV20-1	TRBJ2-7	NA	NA	CSASSVLASYEQYF	TGCAGTGCTAGTAGCGTCCTTGCAAGCTACGAGCAGTACTTC
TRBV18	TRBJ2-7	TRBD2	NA	CASSHTSGQGVEQYF	TGTGCCAGCTCCCACACTAGCGGGCAGGGGGTCGAGCAGTACTTC
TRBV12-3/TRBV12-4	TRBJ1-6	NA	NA	CASSRGMSPLHF	TGTGCCAGCAGCCGCGGGATGTCACCCCTCCACTTT
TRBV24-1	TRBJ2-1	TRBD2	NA	CATGSGGRSGNEQFF	TGTGCCACCGGGTCTGGCGGGAGATCGGGGAATGAGCAGTTCTTC
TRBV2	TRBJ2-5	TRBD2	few	CASSRLAGGETQYF	TGTGCCAGCAGCAGACTAGCGGGCGGGGAGACCCAGTACTTC
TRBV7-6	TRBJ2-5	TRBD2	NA	CASSPLAGDAETQYF	TGTGCCAGCAGCCCTCTAGCGGGGGACGCAGAGACCCAGTACTTC
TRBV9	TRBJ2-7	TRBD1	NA	CASSVEGSGGDEQYF	TGTGCCAGCAGCGTAGAAGGGTCAGGGGGCGACGAGCAGTACTTC
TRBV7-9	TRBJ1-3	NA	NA	CASSLRRTGNTIYF	TGTGCCAGCAGCTTACGGCGGACTGGAAACACCATATATTTT
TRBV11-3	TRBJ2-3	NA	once	CASSSPVYTDTQYF	TGTGCCAGCAGCTCGCCGGTATACACAGATACGCAGTATTTT
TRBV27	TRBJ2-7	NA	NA	CASAPKGDYEQYF	TGTGCCAGCGCCCCCAAAGGGGACTACGAGCAGTACTTC
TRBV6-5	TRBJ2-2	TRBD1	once	CASRKTGTGELFF	TGTGCCAGCAGAAAGACAGGGACCGGGGAGCTGTTTTTT
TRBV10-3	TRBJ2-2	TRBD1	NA	CAISGQGNTGELFF	TGTGCCATCAGTGGACAGGGAAACACCGGGGAGCTGTTTTTT
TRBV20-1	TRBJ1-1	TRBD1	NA	CSASRDSMNTEAFF	TGCAGTGCTAGTCGGGACAGTATGAACACTGAAGCTTTCTTT
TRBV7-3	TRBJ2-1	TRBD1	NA	CASSLRLPGQGRNNEQFF	TGTGCCAGCAGCTTAAGGCTCCCGGGACAGGGGAGGAACAATGAGCAGTTCTTC
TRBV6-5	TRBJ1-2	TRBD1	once	CASSYDRGRGYTF	TGTGCCAGCAGTTACGACAGGGGTCGAGGCTACACCTTC
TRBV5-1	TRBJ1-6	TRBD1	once	CASSLTGANAGSPLHF	TGCGCCAGCAGCCTCACAGGGGCCAACGCGGGTTCACCCCTCCACTTT
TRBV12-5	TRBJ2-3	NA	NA	CASGQGSDTQYF	TGTGCTAGTGGACAGGGAAGCGATACGCAGTATTTT
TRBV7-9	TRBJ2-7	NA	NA	CASSLGQNYEQYF	TGTGCCAGCAGCCTCGGACAGAACTACGAGCAGTACTTC
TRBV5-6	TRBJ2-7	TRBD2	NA	CASSLDGGGRYEQYF	TGTGCCAGCAGCTTGGATGGCGGGGGGAGGTACGAGCAGTACTTC
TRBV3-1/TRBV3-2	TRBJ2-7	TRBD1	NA	CASSLLDRGGYEQYF	TGTGCCAGCAGCCTCCTGGACAGGGGAGGCTACGAGCAGTACTTC
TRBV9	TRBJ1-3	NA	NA	CASSVDEAGNTIYF	TGTGCCAGCAGCGTAGATGAGGCTGGAAACACCATATATTTT
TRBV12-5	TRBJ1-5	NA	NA	CASGAGLSNQPQHF	TGTGCTAGTGGCGCAGGGTTGAGCAATCAGCCCCAGCATTTT
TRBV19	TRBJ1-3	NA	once	CASSRTGSGNTIYF	TGTGCCAGTAGTAGAACAGGGTCTGGAAACACCATATATTTT
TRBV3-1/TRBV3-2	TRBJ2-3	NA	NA	CASSLYDSYSLTDTQYF	TGTGCCAGCAGCCTTTATGACTCTTATAGTCTCACAGATACGCAGTATTTT
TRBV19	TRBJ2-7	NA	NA	CASSIAASDTRAYEQYF	TGTGCCAGTAGTATAGCTGCTTCGGACACCCGAGCCTACGAGCAGTACTTC
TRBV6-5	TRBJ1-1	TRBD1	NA	CASKLGQVGTEAFF	TGTGCCAGCAAGCTAGGACAGGTGGGCACTGAAGCTTTCTTT
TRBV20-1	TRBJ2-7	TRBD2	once	CSASDSGGSYEQYF	TGCAGTGCTAGTGATAGCGGGGGGTCCTACGAGCAGTACTTC
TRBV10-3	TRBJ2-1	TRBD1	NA	CAISYRGNEQFF	TGTGCCATCAGTTACAGGGGAAATGAGCAGTTCTTC
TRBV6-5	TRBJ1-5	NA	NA	CASRPGGEQPQHF	TGTGCCAGCAGGCCCGGGGGGGAACAGCCCCAGCATTTT
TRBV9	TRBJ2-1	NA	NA	CASSVGQGLYNEQFF	TGTGCCAGCAGCGTAGGGCAGGGACTCTACAATGAGCAGTTCTTC
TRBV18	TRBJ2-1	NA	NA	CASSPSLYDEQFF	TGTGCCAGCTCACCCTCTCTATATGATGAGCAGTTCTTC
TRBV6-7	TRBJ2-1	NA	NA	CASLGERGYNEQFF	TGTGCCAGCCTCGGGGAACGAGGCTACAATGAGCAGTTCTTC
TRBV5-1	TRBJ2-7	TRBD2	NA	CASSTDLAGVVEQYF	TGCGCCAGCAGCACTGATCTAGCGGGGGTGGTCGAGCAGTACTTC
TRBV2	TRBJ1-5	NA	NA	CASSERGGRTQPQHF	TGTGCCAGCAGTGAAAGGGGCGGACGAACCCAGCCCCAGCATTTT
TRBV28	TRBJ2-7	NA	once	CASSLPVQVEQYF	TGTGCCAGCAGTTTACCTGTACAGGTCGAGCAGTACTTC
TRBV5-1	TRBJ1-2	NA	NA	CASSREDNYGYTF	TGCGCCAGCAGCAGAGAAGATAACTATGGCTACACCTTC
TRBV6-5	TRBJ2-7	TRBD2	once	CASIRLAGGNEQYF	TGTGCCAGCATTCGGCTAGCGGGGGGGAACGAGCAGTACTTC
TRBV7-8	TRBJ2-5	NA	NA	CASSSGPPGVGETQYF	TGTGCCAGCAGCTCCGGCCCGCCAGGGGTTGGAGAGACCCAGTACTTC
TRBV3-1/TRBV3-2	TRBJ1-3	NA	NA	CASSHHGTPGNTIYF	TGTGCCAGCAGCCACCACGGGACTCCAGGAAACACCATATATTTT
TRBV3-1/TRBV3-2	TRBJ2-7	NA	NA	CASSQVPGVQQYF	TGTGCCAGCAGCCAAGTACCGGGGGTGCAGCAGTACTTC
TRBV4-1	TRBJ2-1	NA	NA	CASSQDTWSPTYNEQFF	TGCGCCAGCAGCCAAGATACCTGGAGCCCCACCTACAATGAGCAGTTCTTC
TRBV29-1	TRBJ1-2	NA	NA	CSVEPVAGGGYTF	TGCAGCGTTGAACCAGTCGCCGGGGGTGGCTACACCTTC
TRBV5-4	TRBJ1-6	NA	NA	CASYTDKNSPLHF	TGTGCCAGTTACACGGACAAGAATTCACCCCTCCACTTT
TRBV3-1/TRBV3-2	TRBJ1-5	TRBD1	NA	CASNHAGQGNQPQHF	TGTGCCAGCAACCATGCTGGACAGGGGAATCAGCCCCAGCATTTT
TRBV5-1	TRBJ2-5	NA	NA	CASSLVVGGYQETQYF	TGCGCCAGCAGCTTGGTAGTCGGGGGTTACCAAGAGACCCAGTACTTC